The rows below give T cell receptor beta chains drawn from one sample of a study of cytomegalovirus exposure and HLA in healthy donors. Libraries were prepared by immunoSEQ multiplex PCR; TCRdb keeps only in-frame clonotypes and omits some of them. The profile shows 140,000 to 150,000 clones, about three fifths of them singletons. Material: PBMCs. These receptors came from a male donor in good health and CMV-seronegative. The CDR3 runs from the conserved cysteine through the conserved F or W. A D gene is named only where the DNA matches it firmly. Size tells how often a clone was seen (once, few, many) or the class of an expanded clone, and some rows leave it out.

NA,TRBJ2-7,NA,TRBV19,CASSLREAYEQYF,TGTGCCAGTAGCCTCAGAGAGGCCTACGAGCAGTACTTC
NA,TRBJ1-5,NA,TRBV19,CASSFRVSLHNQPQHF,TGTGCCAGTAGTTTCAGGGTATCCCTTCACAATCAGCCCCAGCATTTT
NA,TRBJ2-2,NA,TRBV5-6,CASSLSPFRAWSGELFF,TGTGCCAGCAGCTTGTCCCCTTTCAGGGCATGGTCCGGGGAGCTGTTTTTT
NA,TRBJ2-2,TRBD1,TRBV7-9,CASSFRQGGTGELFF,TGTGCCAGCAGCTTTAGACAGGGGGGCACCGGGGAGCTGTTTTTT
NA,TRBJ2-7,NA,TRBV19,CASRPSTGEQYF,TGTGCCAGTAGGCCGAGTACGGGCGAGCAGTACTTC
NA,TRBJ1-1,NA,TRBV5-1,CASSLRQGNTEAFF,TGCGCCAGCAGCTTGCGGCAGGGGAACACTGAAGCTTTCTTT
NA,TRBJ1-6,NA,TRBV6-6,CASSSPGQLPNSPLHF,TGTGCCAGCAGTTCCCCCGGACAGTTGCCTAATTCACCCCTCCACTTT
NA,TRBJ1-1,NA,TRBV5-3,CALPRVLNTEAFF,TGTGCCCTGCCCAGGGTTCTGAACACTGAAGCTTTCTTT
NA,TRBJ1-1,NA,TRBV29-1,CSGETGTGNTEAFF,TGCAGCGGCGAAACAGGGACGGGGAACACTGAAGCTTTCTTT
NA,TRBJ2-1,NA,TRBV19,CASRLGGNSYNEQFF,TGTGCCAGTAGACTCGGCGGGAACTCCTACAATGAGCAGTTCTTC
NA,TRBJ2-1,TRBD2,TRBV6-1,CASSGSRGAGGPYNEQFF,TGTGCCAGCAGTGGATCTAGGGGGGCGGGGGGACCCTACAATGAGCAGTTCTTC
few,TRBJ1-4,NA,TRBV6-5,CASSYSGEWEKLFF,TGTGCCAGCAGTTACTCAGGGGAATGGGAAAAACTGTTTTTT
NA,TRBJ2-5,TRBD1,TRBV5-4,CASSTGQGAGETQYF,TGTGCCAGCAGCACGGGACAGGGGGCCGGGGAGACCCAGTACTTC
few,TRBJ2-2,TRBD1,TRBV11-1,CASSRDRGNTGELFF,TGTGCCAGCAGTAGGGACAGGGGGAACACCGGGGAGCTGTTTTTT
NA,TRBJ1-6,NA,TRBV5-4,CAGGGQNSPLHF,TGTGCCGGCGGGGGGCAAAATTCACCCCTCCACTTT
few,TRBJ2-3,NA,TRBV9,CASSTRQDTQYF,TGTGCCAGCAGCACACGACAGGATACGCAGTATTTT
NA,TRBJ1-2,NA,TRBV15,CATSRAGNYGYTF,TGTGCCACCAGCAGAGCAGGGAACTATGGCTACACCTTC
NA,TRBJ1-5,NA,TRBV27,CASSHGLTNQPQHF,TGTGCCAGCAGCCACGGACTGACCAATCAGCCCCAGCATTTT
NA,TRBJ1-2,NA,TRBV28,CASSLGGADYGYTF,TGTGCCAGCAGTTTAGGGGGCGCGGACTATGGCTACACCTTC
once,TRBJ2-2,NA,TRBV7-7,CASSPGTSTGELFF,TGTGCTAGCAGCCCAGGGACTTCGACCGGGGAGCTGTTTTTT
once,TRBJ2-2,NA,TRBV7-6,CASSLRFGGNTGELFF,TGTGCCAGCAGCTTAAGGTTCGGAGGAAACACCGGGGAGCTGTTTTTT
few,TRBJ2-7,TRBD1,TRBV19,CASSMGQGASWEQYF,TGTGCCAGTAGTATGGGACAGGGAGCTTCCTGGGAGCAGTACTTC
once,TRBJ1-5,NA,TRBV2,CASRGGIGGQPQHF,TGTGCCAGCAGGGGGGGGATCGGCGGTCAGCCCCAGCATTTT
NA,TRBJ2-2,NA,TRBV5-1,CASSSQGGDTGELFF,TGCGCCAGCAGCTCCCAGGGAGGTGACACCGGGGAGCTGTTTTTT
NA,TRBJ2-5,TRBD1,TRBV27,CASSLGTGVLGETQYF,TGTGCCAGCAGTTTAGGGACAGGGGTTTTAGGCGAGACCCAGTACTTC
few,TRBJ2-1,TRBD2,TRBV5-1,CASSFGGGAVGEQFF,TGCGCCAGCAGCTTCGGCGGGGGGGCCGTAGGTGAGCAGTTCTTC
NA,TRBJ2-1,NA,TRBV4-1,CASSQDYPTTGEQFF,TGCGCCAGCAGCCAAGATTACCCAACAACAGGCGAGCAGTTCTTC
NA,TRBJ2-2,TRBD1,TRBV2,CASRTGPTGELFF,TGTGCCAGCAGGACAGGGCCCACCGGGGAGCTGTTTTTT
few,TRBJ2-5,TRBD2,TRBV7-6,CASAEVAGQETQYF,TGTGCCAGCGCTGAGGTAGCGGGGCAAGAGACCCAGTACTTC
NA,TRBJ2-1,NA,TRBV2,CASSELSDNEQFF,TGTGCCAGCAGTGAATTGTCCGACAATGAGCAGTTCTTC
NA,TRBJ2-7,NA,TRBV9,CASSVGSSINEQYF,TGTGCCAGCAGCGTAGGTTCTAGCATCAACGAGCAGTACTTC
NA,TRBJ2-7,TRBD1,TRBV7-9,CASSSRDRGHQVHEQYF,TGTGCCAGCAGCTCCCGGGACAGGGGGCACCAAGTACACGAGCAGTACTTC
NA,TRBJ2-3,NA,TRBV7-6,CASSLDSSTDTQYF,TGTGCCAGCAGCTTGGACAGCTCCACAGATACGCAGTATTTT
few,TRBJ1-1,TRBD1,TRBV6-5,CASSFGTGNMNTEAFF,TGTGCCAGCAGTTTCGGGACAGGCAACATGAACACTGAAGCTTTCTTT
few,TRBJ2-2,NA,TRBV4-1,CASARAGLNTGELFF,TGCGCCAGCGCGCGCGCAGGGTTGAACACCGGGGAGCTGTTTTTT
NA,TRBJ2-7,NA,TRBV14,CASSQEYYEQYF,TGTGCCAGCAGCCAAGAGTACTACGAGCAGTACTTC
NA,TRBJ2-1,TRBD2,TRBV11-2,CASSFAGGSYNEQFF,TGTGCCAGCAGCTTTGCGGGGGGTTCCTACAATGAGCAGTTCTTC
few,TRBJ2-3,TRBD2,TRBV18,CASSPRLASGFTDTQYF,TGTGCCAGCTCACCGCGACTAGCGAGTGGGTTCACAGATACGCAGTATTTT
NA,TRBJ1-6,NA,TRBV28,CASSSRTPNNSPLHF,TGTGCCAGCAGTTCTAGAACACCCAATAATTCACCCCTCCACTTT
NA,TRBJ2-7,NA,TRBV7-2,CASSPRTSYSYEQYF,TGTGCCAGCAGCCCCAGGACATCCTACTCCTACGAGCAGTACTTC
NA,TRBJ1-2,TRBD1,TRBV6-5,CASRKGTGSYTF,TGTGCCAGCCGGAAAGGGACAGGGAGTTACACCTTC
NA,TRBJ2-1,TRBD2,TRBV28,CASSLGGLAGGGNEQFF,TGTGCCAGCAGTTTAGGAGGACTAGCGGGGGGCGGCAATGAGCAGTTCTTC
many,TRBJ1-2,NA,TRBV2,CASSPDNYYGYTF,TGTGCCAGCAGTCCAGACAACTACTATGGCTACACCTTC
few,TRBJ1-4,NA,TRBV18,CASSPTQGGGAEKLFF,TGTGCCAGCTCACCTACCCAGGGCGGCGGGGCTGAAAAACTGTTTTTT
NA,TRBJ1-5,NA,TRBV7-8,CASSFGRGDQPQHF,TGTGCCAGCAGCTTCGGCAGGGGAGATCAGCCCCAGCATTTT
NA,TRBJ2-7,NA,TRBV6-6,CATKGPYRDDEQYF,TGTGCCACCAAGGGACCGTACAGGGATGACGAGCAGTACTTC
few,TRBJ1-1,NA,TRBV6-5,CASSYEGVTEAFF,TGTGCCAGCAGTTACGAGGGGGTCACTGAAGCTTTCTTT
NA,TRBJ1-2,TRBD1,TRBV5-1,CASSLVYGTEGYTF,TGCGCCAGCAGCTTGGTATACGGGACAGAGGGCTACACCTTC
NA,TRBJ1-6,NA,TRBV11-2,CASSLVGLNSPLHF,TGTGCCAGCAGCTTGGTGGGGCTAAATTCACCCCTCCACTTT
NA,TRBJ2-1,NA,TRBV4-2,CASNQGGTNEQFF,TGTGCCAGCAACCAGGGAGGCACTAATGAGCAGTTCTTC
NA,TRBJ2-7,TRBD1,TRBV28,CASTREDRVSYEQYF,TGTGCCAGCACCCGCGAGGACAGGGTGTCCTACGAGCAGTACTTC
few,TRBJ1-1,TRBD1,TRBV7-3,CASSLTQGAPEAFF,TGTGCCAGCAGCTTAACGCAGGGGGCCCCTGAAGCTTTCTTT